What follows are 5 T cell receptor beta chains derived from one specimen sequenced in a study of blood T cell repertoires in COVID-19. Produced via immunoSEQ multiplex PCR; TCRdb's table is partial and in-frame only. The data contain about 82,000 clones, around 80% of them seen just once; the ten biggest clones take up 6% to 7.5%. Sequencing used peripheral blood. The receptors were sampled from a man aged 50 or older with active or convalescent COVID-19.

The chain employs TRBV24-1 and TRBJ2-7; 12 bases line up with TRBD1. Looked up from germline, CDR1 is KGHDR and CDR2 is SFDVKD. V was pared by 10 bases and J by 4 bases, with 13 bases of the junction left unmatched. This CDR3 comprises 16 residues. The CDR3 spells CATAAPQGQGAYEQYF. The CDR3 DNA reads TGTGCCACAGCAGCCCCACAGGGACAGGGGGCTTACGAGCAGTACTTC.

This chain joins TRBV11-2 and TRBJ2-1; TRBD2 agrees at 9 bases. The V gene's germline CDR1 is SGHAT and CDR2 FQNNGV. J gave up 1 base and V 5 bases, and 3 bases lay outside the gene matches. This CDR3 region has 15 residues. The CDR3 DNA is TGTGCCAGCAGCGTTAGCGGGGGTTCCTACAATGAGCAGTTCTTC. Translated, it gives CASSVSGGSYNEQFF. The entire variable domain, with the rest obtained from reference TRBV11-2 and TRBJ2-1, is as follows: EAGVAQSPRYKIIEKRQSVAFWCNPISGHATLYWYQQILGQGPKLLIQFQNNGVVDDSQLPKDRFSAERLKGVDSTLKIQPAKLEDSAVYLCASSVSGGSYNEQFFGPGTRLTVL.

This chain links TRBV6-1 with TRBJ1-2, with D possibly being TRBD1 (6 bases). V lost 2 bases and J 8 bases, leaving 18 bases between the germline ends. The CDR3 extends over 15 amino acids. Germline CDR1 reads MNHNS; CDR2 reads SASEGT. The CDR3 spells CASSETGKVSYGYTF. DNA of the CDR3: TGTGCCAGCAGTGAAACAGGGAAAGTCTCATACGGCTACACCTTC.

As DNA, the CDR3 is TGTGCCAGCGGCTATCAGCCCCAGCATTTT. This gives the protein CASGYQPQHF. V and J are TRBV28 and TRBJ1-5; D remains ambiguous. V lost 8 bases and J lost 5, with 4 bases in between. The CDR3 consists of 10 residues. Germline loops: CDR1 MDHEN, CDR2 SYDVKM.

The V and J genes are TRBV5-4 and TRBJ2-1; TRBD1 agrees at 8 bases. The CDR3 loop spans 14 amino acids. Germline V gene sequence: CDR1 SGHNT, CDR2 YYREEE (reference sequence). V lost 3 bases, J lost 5 bases, and 4 bases stayed unmatched. CDR3 DNA sequence: TGTGCCAGCAGCTCAGGACAGGGCAACAATGAGCAGTTCTTC. This translates into CASSSGQGNNEQFF.